This T cell receptor beta chain emerged from a study of cytomegalovirus exposure and HLA in healthy donors (TCRdb year 2017). About the study as a whole: An earlier analysis of approximately 600 of the donors reported 250 to 300 Gb of sequence data and 117 million unique TCR beta sequences from around 200 million T cells. In addition to the first cohort of approximately 650 subjects, a separate validation cohort of some 120 different subjects was used. A later genetic analysis used genome-wide SNP genotypes for about 55% of the 666 donors, treating that subset as a discovery cohort. Both class I and class II loci were covered by HLA typing, at four-digit resolution. Donor age, sex, ethnicity and CMV serostatus were compiled alongside the repertoire data. On average, around 240,000 unique TCR beta nucleotide sequences were sequenced per donor among 350 to 400 genotyped donors of the cohort, with roughly a sixth of those sequences being non-productive. The study aimed to test whether signatures of past pathogen exposure could be identified by cataloging public T cell receptors. A handful of DR-DQ haplotypes were handled as single units for association and clustering because linkage in the cohort was strong. To study patterns of TCR occurrence, a later analysis re-analyzed previously published TCR beta repertoires from 666 donors and added high-resolution HLA genotyping. The T cell repertoires of around 670 subjects were profiled by immunosequencing and related to cytomegalovirus serostatus. To decide whether each TCR beta V gene segment behaved as functional or pseudogenic, an earlier analysis of several hundred of the donors relied on high-throughput TCR beta sequencing. Rather than using new phenotypic data, the later analysis identified candidate immune exposures from TCR beta sequences and from how often those sequences occurred across donors. An early release covering 550 to 650 HLA-typed donors comprised roughly 300 gigabases of sequencing data and tens of millions of unique TCR sequences. To predict cytomegalovirus infection status, the study brought together high-throughput TCR immunosequencing, statistical association of individual TCRs with disease status, and machine learning. All discovery cohort repertoires had been generated on a single sequencing platform. Of the roughly 400 genotyped donors, 65% to 90% fell in the genetic ancestry cluster associated with self-reported Caucasian donors. The number of donors typed differed by locus, with about 620-630 for A, B, C, DRB1 and DQB1, roughly 520 for DQA1, approximately 580 for DPA1, and some 450 for DPB1. Results the study describes overall, beyond this receptor: The 87-base-pair reads could not distinguish some IMGT-functional V segments, including TRBV6-2 and TRBV6-3, so those segments were excluded. Three of the identified cytomegalovirus-associated TCR beta chains were confirmed in vitro to be specific for cytomegalovirus antigens. In an earlier analysis of fewer than 700 of the donors, most TCR beta V segments appeared in productive rearrangements about 87% or about 30% of the time, broadly matching IMGT annotations. Most CMV-associated TCR beta chains appeared to be HLA-restricted in a later analysis, and the HLA associations seemed to be driven largely by CMV exposure. In a later analysis, TCR association rates were found to vary across HLA loci, with the most associated TCRs seen for DRB1 alleles and the fewest for HLA-C alleles. While some public TCRs were present in many individuals, most TCR sequences turned up only very rarely across donors. The earlier analysis of 587 of the donors excluded some 15 rarely observed V segments, including chromosome 9 orphons, because counts were too low. A further reported finding was that TCR beta sequences accurately predicted the HLA-A and HLA-B alleles for most subjects in the first cohort. In this cohort, only TCR beta chains were sequenced, and detectable features were limited by the absence of alpha or paired-chain data. Presence/absence analyses assumed roughly uniform sequencing depth across donors, an assumption that may not hold. An association between a missense DCLRE1C variant and V-gene and J-gene trimming of TCR beta chains was found in a later genetic analysis and replicated in an independent cohort. CMV serostatus was the only immune exposure information available for the cohort. In a later analysis, several top co-occurrence clusters were reported to appear linked to parvovirus B19, influenza, CMV and Epstein-Barr virus. A total of 150 or so TCR beta chains were listed by the study as associated with cytomegalovirus. A later analysis found that HLA-associated TCR beta chains were more clonally expanded and had lower generation probabilities than equally common non-associated chains. The classifier was reported to diagnose cytomegalovirus status with high specificity and sensitivity in both the original and validation cohorts. At a false discovery rate of 0.05, a later analysis linked around 17,000 TCR beta sequences to specific HLA alleles. According to the authors, the approach could potentially be generalized to other disease states and immunological phenotypes. Correlated functional status among segregating V segments might be attributable to linkage disequilibrium, but an unknown experimental factor could not be ruled out. When HLA alleles, especially DR and DQ, strongly co-occurred, TCR associations were difficult to assign to individual alleles. According to a later genetic analysis, donors in an Asian-associated ancestry cluster had fewer N-insertions in productive TCRs than the approximately 670-donor mean. Because HLA typing was missing for some donors at each locus, association tests included only the typed subset. A group of highly shared sequence variants was considered likely to be a technical artifact of the sequencing pipeline.

The method behind the library was the immunoSEQ multiplex PCR assay. A mixture of 60 forward primers for TCR Vbeta segments and 13 reverse primers for TCR Jbeta segments was used in the multiplex PCR. The CDR3 region of rearranged TCR beta genes was amplified from genomic DNA with a multiplex PCR assay. Amplified TCR beta libraries were sequenced as 87-base-pair reads on the Illumina HiSeq System. Per the source publication's procedure: A later analysis counted around 72 million unique TCR beta chains across the 666 repertoires, and around 9.9 million of these chains were shared by at least two donors. To remove PCR and sequencing errors, raw reads were error-corrected and collapsed into unique sequences using a nearest-neighbor algorithm that merged closely related sequences. V, D and J gene segments were assigned by aligning CDR3 sequences to IMGT reference sequences. For a sequence to be retained, a match of at least six nucleotides was required to both a V gene segment and a J gene segment. A rearrangement counted as productive if the CDR3 had no stop codons and remained in frame with V and J, and every other rearrangement counted as non-productive. Following IMGT convention, CDR3 was defined as the stretch from the second conserved V-encoded cysteine up to the conserved J-encoded phenylalanine. Sequences without an unambiguous match to a single V gene segment were excluded from the earlier analysis of a few hundred of the donors. In an earlier analysis of almost 600 of the donors, a V segment was called functional when productive rearrangements were above 56.7%, and segregating when the standard deviation between donors exceeded 5%. A statistical classification framework was developed to diagnose cytomegalovirus status using the catalog of TCR beta chain sequences. V and J gene assignment, in a later analysis, came from comparing TCR nucleotide sequences with IMGT/GENE-DB human TR gene sequences. In a later analysis, CDR3 sequences and most-parsimonious VDJ recombination scenarios were assigned using the TCRdist pipeline. In a later analysis, each TCR beta chain was defined by its CDR3 amino acid sequence together with its V-gene family, and reads without a unique V-gene family were excluded. A later analysis removed 592 highly shared, low-generation-probability nucleotide sequences to deal with suspected cross-contamination and a sequencing artifact. In a later analysis, a clonal expansion index for each public chain was calculated from normalized within-repertoire ranks of inferred template counts. In a later analysis, generation probabilities were computed with a VDJ recombination model fitted to out-of-frame rearrangements, and the resulting probabilities were checked against IGoR. In a later analysis, TCR-TCR, TCR-HLA and TCR-CMV co-occurrence was scored with hypergeometric tests, and a repertoire-size bias correction was applied to TCR pairs. A later analysis estimated false discovery rates by permuting HLA or CMV assignments 20 times. In a later analysis, co-occurring TCRs were grouped with DBSCAN, and TCRdist sequence similarity was added when clustering was performed within HLA-allele-positive subsets. Co-occurrence clustering excluded repertoires with fewer than 30,000 or more than 120,000 public chains, plus five with anomalous nucleotide sharing. TCRdb's version of the immuneACCESS table is confined to in-frame rearrangements and falls short of the full clone set. An unresolved V gene accounts for under half of the shortfall where checked; the remainder is of unknown origin. For V, J and clone size, that table is used; D and trimming come from the DNA. Counted in this sample were 200,000 or so clones; more than 70% of them appeared once. The ten largest clones take up around 0.26% of the sample.

The cohort comprised some 680 healthy bone marrow donors. All cohort members were sampled while nominally healthy, although unrecorded immune exposures were likely present. The donor tested CMV seronegative and was one of the 352 seronegative cohort members. A peripheral blood sample was collected from each donor, and TCR beta sequencing was performed on peripheral blood mononuclear cells. Genomic DNA was extracted from the blood cell samples with the Qiagen DNeasy Blood Extraction Kit. Comment on this clone: Its target antigen remains unknown. No base quality information exists; no much larger clone differs at one position.

V lost 4 bases and J lost 2 bases, and the count of bases not matched to a germline gene is 4. The germline V gene (reference sequence) provides CDR1 MNHEY and CDR2 SMNVEV. The CDR3 starts with the cysteine, ends with the phenylalanine, and has 15 residues. Here the CDR3 DNA is all that survives: 45 bases in frame from base 1. The sequenced material came from PBMCs. The receptor was derived from a boy younger than 18 in good health and CMV-seronegative. The receptor chain draws on TRBV27 and TRBJ2-7; TRBD2 fits 11 bases in the junction. At the DNA level, the sequence is TGTGCCAGCAGTTCGTTAGCGGGAGGGACCTACGAGCAGTACTTC. Its product reads: CASSSLAGGTYEQYF.